The 7 T cell receptor beta chains below all came from one sample that was sequenced in a study of vaccination effects on CD4 cells after COVID-19. Their recognized antigens are unknown. Using viral peptide pools, the ViraFEST assay grew out antigen-specific CD4+ T cells prior to sequencing. Following an approximately ten-day culture, CD4+ T cells were purified. The person had a PCR-confirmed SARS-CoV-2 infection during March to December 2020. Method: immunoSEQ multiplex PCR; TCRdb's copy keeps in-frame clones and lacks some. The data show tens of thousands of clones, 69% seen once. The sample here was CD4+ T cells from PBMCs cultured with SARS-CoV-2 spike peptides, taken before COVID-19 vaccination. Source of these receptors: a human donor who had a prior SARS-CoV-2 infection.

The chain combines TRBV5-8 with TRBJ2-5, with D possibly TRBD1 on 6 matching bases. Germline V gene data show CDR1 as SGHTS and CDR2 as YDEGEE. The CDR3 runs to 14 residues. Trimming removed 2 bases from V and 3 bases from J, with 11 bases in between. CDR3: CASSFPSGEETQYF. In DNA, the CDR3 is TGTGCCAGCAGCTTTCCATCAGGGGAAGAGACCCAGTACTTC.

CDR3 region: CASSSRTGGEDEQYF. CDR3 nucleotides: TGTGCCAGCAGCTCGAGGACAGGGGGCGAAGACGAGCAGTACTTC. V gene TRBV7-6 combines with J gene TRBJ2-7, with 11 bases lining up with TRBD1. Germline CDR1 SGHVS, CDR2 FNYEAQ. CDR3 size: 15 residues. The trim removed 4 bases at V and 5 bases at J, leaving 7 bases unmatched. Based on the CDR3 plus reference TRBV7-6 and TRBJ2-7, the full variable domain is GAGVSQSPRYKVTKRGQDVALRCDPISGHVSLYWYRQALGQGPEFLTYFNYEAQQDKSGLPNDRFSAERPEGSISTLTIQRTEQRDSAMYRCASSSRTGGEDEQYFGPGTRLTVT.

The chain links TRBV14 to TRBJ2-3; 7 nucleotides agree with TRBD2. This CDR3 region has 16 residues. V was clipped by 4 bases and J by 5 bases; unmatched bases: 12. The V gene's germline CDR1 is SGHDN and CDR2 FVKESK. The CDR3 DNA is TGTGCCAGCAGCCTCTTAGGGGCCGCGGGAGAAGATACGCAGTATTTT. The encoded protein is CASSLLGAAGEDTQYF.

This clone was counted a single time. The V gene is TRBV5-1, the J gene TRBJ1-1, with D maybe TRBD1 (5 bases). V lost 0 bases, J lost 4 bases, and 10 bases lay in between. This CDR3 has 14 amino acids. Germline V gene data show CDR1 as SGHRS and CDR2 as YFSETQ. CDR3 sequence reads: CASSLANGGTEAFF. CDR3 in DNA: TGCGCCAGCAGCTTGGCCAATGGGGGCACTGAAGCTTTCTTT.

The V and J genes are TRBV6-5 and TRBJ1-1; D remains ambiguous. Germline CDR1 and CDR2: MNHEY and SVGAGI. Trimming removed 6 bases from V and 1 base from J, with 9 bases in between. This CDR3 contains 13 residues. CDR3 sequence: CASSNTGNTEAFF. The CDR3 region has the DNA TGTGCCAGCAGCAATACGGGGAACACTGAAGCTTTCTTT.

A few counts support this clone. The rearrangement uses TRBV24-1 and TRBJ2-2; D uncertain. The CDR3 is 13 residues long. The V and J ends lost 3 bases and 0 bases respectively, with 1 base between them. The germline V gene has CDR1 KGHDR and CDR2 SFDVKD. This chain's CDR3 is CATSDPNTGELFF. CDR3 nucleotides: TGTGCCACCAGTGATCCGAACACCGGGGAGCTGTTTTTT.

In the case of this clone: A junction end diverges from the germline sequence, so it may reflect a read error. The chain links TRBV18 to TRBJ1-4; no reliable D call. CDR1 and CDR2 (germline): KGHSH, LQKENI. The CDR3 is 14 residues long. The CDR3 DNA is TGTGCCAGCTCACCACAGAGGGCTAACGAAAAACTGTTTTTT. It translates to CASSPQRANEKLFF.